This TCR beta chain was sequenced during a study of neurological immune-mediated disorders. Study results and caveats: Private repertoires in all groups were suggested by the finding that expanded clones across subjects shared no CDR3 amino acid sequences.

Details on this clonotype: Its target is not known.

V was shortened by 3 bases and J by 6 bases, with 9 bases between the two germline ends. Germline V gene data show CDR1 as KGHDR and CDR2 as SFDVKD. The CDR3 spans 13 residues. With 10-nucleotide random UMIs included, cDNA was synthesized by 5'RACE. TCRdb passed the 5' RACE reads through MiXCR, listing each CDR3 protein once. The sample yields about 78,000 distinct CDR3 sequences, 4.5% to 6.5% seen once. Input material: PBMCs. V is TRBV24-1 and J is TRBJ2-3; D remains unclear. The sequence was obtained from a woman aged 30 to 39 with multiple sclerosis. This chain's CDR3 is CATSDLLWDTQYF. For the CDR3, the DNA is TGTGCCACCAGTGATCTACTATGGGATACGCAGTATTTT.